Each of the 6 T cell receptor beta chains below was sequenced from the same sample in a study of cytomegalovirus exposure and HLA in healthy donors (dated by TCRdb to about 2017). The library was built by means of the immunoSEQ multiplex PCR assay. For the multiplex PCR, a mixture combining 60 forward primers for TCR Vbeta segments and 13 reverse primers for TCR Jbeta segments was used. TCRdb obtained this table from immuneACCESS and retained in-frame rearrangements with V and J assigned. These tables miss some clones; where compared with another copy, unresolved V genes account for less than half of the shortfall, and the remainder is unexplained. This sample's table carries around 100,000 clones. The ten most abundant clones make up 0.55% to 0.6% of the sample. The sequenced material came from PBMCs. The receptor set was obtained from a man in his fifties or sixties in good health and CMV-seronegative.

The J gene is TRBJ1-2, the V gene TRBV7-9; no firm D call. Between the trimmed V and J ends, which lost 5 bases and 5 bases, there was a span of 15 bases. The CDR3 sequence is 14 residues long. Per germline, CDR1 SEHNR and CDR2 FQNEAQ (reference sequence). The CDR3 sequence: CASSAANGGYGYTF. CDR3 coding DNA: TGTGCCAGCAGCGCGGCTAACGGAGGTTATGGCTACACCTTC.

The V and J genes are TRBV30 and TRBJ1-6, with TRBD1 identical over 9 bases. The CDR3 consists of 18 residues. Germline-derived CDR1 and CDR2 are GTSNPN and SVGIG (reference sequence). V gave up 3 bases and J gave up 4 bases; unmatched junction bases: 13. CDR3 protein: CAWRPGQGRGNYNSPLHF. CDR3 coding DNA: TGTGCCTGGAGGCCGGGACAGGGAAGAGGGAATTATAATTCACCCCTCCACTTT.

V gene TRBV5-4 combines with J gene TRBJ2-5; tentative D call: TRBD2 (6 bases). Germline loops: CDR1 SGHNT, CDR2 YYREEE (reference sequence). V was pared by 4 bases and J by 5 bases, with 15 bases between. The CDR3 extends over 14 amino acids. The CDR3 loop reads CASSPGGAGETQYF. Written as DNA, the CDR3 is TGTGCCAGCAGCCCCGGAGGGGCCGGGGAGACCCAGTACTTC. The full variable domain, rest sourced from reference TRBV5-4 and TRBJ2-5, is ETGVTQSPTHLIKTRGQQVTLRCSSQSGHNTVSWYQQALGQGPQFIFQYYREEENGRGNFPPRFSGLQFPNYSSELNVNALELDDSALYLCASSPGGAGETQYFGPGTRLLVL.

The genes are TRBV5-1 and TRBJ1-3; D is ambiguous. Germline V gene data show CDR1 as SGHRS and CDR2 as YFSETQ. The CDR3 runs to 15 residues. Trimming cost V 0 bases and J 0 bases, with 7 bases left between them. The CDR3 DNA sequence: TGCGCCAGCAGCTTGGCAGGCCACTCTGGAAACACCATATATTTT. Its translation: CASSLAGHSGNTIYF.

This chain connects TRBV5-4 to TRBJ2-6, with D possibly matching TRBD1 (5 bases). The germline gives CDR1 SGHNT, CDR2 YYREEE (reference sequence). V lost 4 bases and J lost 5, with 7 bases in between. The CDR3 consists of 13 residues. The CDR3 coding sequence is TGTGCCAGCAGCGCGGACAGGGCCAACGTCCTGACTTTC. It encodes CASSADRANVLTF.

V usage is TRBV19 and J usage is TRBJ1-5; D remains unclear. V was clipped by 8 bases and J by 3 bases, with 14 bases between them. Germline values: CDR1 LNHDA, CDR2 SQIVND (reference sequence). CDR3 length: 14 residues. The CDR3 region is CASHPRAYNQPQHF. In DNA, the CDR3 is TGTGCCAGTCACCCGAGGGCCTACAATCAGCCCCAGCATTTT.